Below, 18 T cell receptor beta chains from the same sample are listed, as sequenced in a study of T cell changes during pregnancy in multiple sclerosis. Here immunoSEQ multiplex PCR was the method, and the copy in TCRdb shows in-frame clones only, minus some. The table shows over 55,000 clones, with 85% to 95% occurring only once. The specimen comprised CD8+ T cells from peripheral blood mononuclear cells, sampled in the third trimester of pregnancy. The receptors derive from a female donor with multiple sclerosis, enrolled in a pregnancy study.

The chain recombines TRBV7-2 with TRBJ2-7, with TRBD2 matching over 15 bases. Looked up from germline, CDR1 is SGHTA and CDR2 is FQGNSA. V gave up 0 bases and J gave up 3 bases; unmatched junction bases: 12. There are 20 residues in the CDR3. CDR3 sequence reads: CASSLAARRTSGRGGYEQYF. The CDR3 nucleotides are TGTGCCAGCAGCTTAGCTGCTCGTCGGACTAGCGGGAGGGGTGGCTACGAGCAGTACTTC.

This chain uses TRBV5-6 with TRBJ2-1; 11 nucleotides agree with TRBD2. This CDR3 is 17 amino acids long. V trimming: 2 bases; J trimming: 2 bases; junction bases outside the gene matches: 6. Per the germline V gene, CDR1 is SGHDT and CDR2 is YYEEEE. The CDR3 DNA sequence: TGTGCCAGCAGCTTACTAGCGGGAGCTGCGACCTACAATGAGCAGTTCTTC. Translated, it gives CASSLLAGAATYNEQFF.

V is TRBV5-1 and J is TRBJ2-7, with TRBD2 identical over 14 bases. The J segment lost 4 bases and the V segment lost 3 bases, leaving 18 bases of the junction unmatched. This CDR3 comprises 20 residues. Looked up from germline, CDR1 is SGHRS and CDR2 is YFSETQ. CDR3 residues: CASSYKKFPGLAGVPYEQYF. CDR3 coding DNA: TGCGCCAGCAGCTATAAAAAATTTCCGGGACTAGCGGGAGTGCCATACGAGCAGTACTTC.

The V call is TRBV29-1, the J call TRBJ2-7; TRBD1 matches at 8 bases. Germline CDR1 and CDR2: SQVTM and ANQGSEA. The CDR3 is made up of 14 amino acids. After removal of 0 bases from V and 2 bases from J, the junction contained 3 bases not matched to a gene. CDR3 protein: CSVEEAGGTYEQYF. As DNA, the CDR3 is TGCAGCGTTGAAGAGGCAGGGGGCACCTACGAGCAGTACTTC.

This rearrangement joins TRBV11-2 to TRBJ2-7, with 7 bases that match TRBD1. Germline V lookup: CDR1 SGHAT, CDR2 FQNNGV. V lost 1 base and J lost 4; bases outside the gene matches: 1. This CDR3 spans 13 amino acids. As DNA, the CDR3 is TGTGCCAGCAGCTTAGGCAGGGGGTACGAGCAGTACTTC. It encodes CASSLGRGYEQYF.

In regard to this clone: The junction shows a germline mismatch at one end, possibly a read error. This chain connects TRBV7-7 to TRBJ2-1, with 8 positions matching TRBD1. CDR3 length: 13 amino acids. Germline assignment: CDR1 SSHAT and CDR2 FNYEAQ (reference sequence). The chain's CDR3 is CASSLSVQGVQFF. The CDR3 bases are TGTGCTAGCAGCTTATCTGTACAGGGGGTGCAGTTCTTC.

J is TRBJ2-4 and V is TRBV4-3, with 8 bases identical to TRBD1. The junction had 6 bases not matched to a gene; V was cut back by 0 bases and J by 2 bases. The CDR3 has 17 residues. CDR1 and CDR2 from the germline V gene are LGHNA and YSLEER. The CDR3 bases are TGCGCCAGCAGCCAAGAAATGGACAGGGACTCCAAAAACATTCAGTACTTC. Translated, it gives CASSQEMDRDSKNIQYF.

This chain connects TRBV5-6 to TRBJ1-4; D gene ambiguous. This CDR3 is built from 14 residues. The germline V and J ends were trimmed by 2 bases and 0 bases, with 5 bases remaining between them. CDR1 and CDR2 (germline): SGHDT, YYEEEE. This CDR3 is CASSFGSTNEKLFF. For the CDR3, the DNA is TGTGCCAGCAGCTTTGGCTCAACTAATGAAAAACTGTTTTTT.

The chain recombines TRBV5-1 with TRBJ2-7; D ambiguous. The CDR3 has 16 residues. Germline assignment: CDR1 SGHRS and CDR2 YFSETQ. V was pared by 0 bases and J by 0 bases, with 13 bases between. The CDR3 sequence is CASSLVGSQSSYEQYF. In DNA form, the CDR3 reads TGCGCCAGCAGCTTGGTAGGCTCACAGAGCTCCTACGAGCAGTACTTC.

This clone was detected only once. This chain connects TRBV13 to TRBJ2-7; 7 nucleotides agree with TRBD1. This CDR3 region has 15 residues. Germline lookup yields CDR1 PRHDT and CDR2 FYEKMQ (reference sequence). After removal of 4 bases from V and 5 bases from J, the junction contained 11 bases not matched to a gene. The CDR3 DNA follows: TGTGCCAGCAGCTACCTCCGGGACAGTTCGGACGAGCAGTACTTC. Its translation: CASSYLRDSSDEQYF.

The rearrangement uses TRBV11-2 and TRBJ2-1; TRBD2 agrees at 11 bases. Germline-derived CDR1 and CDR2 are SGHAT and FQNNGV. The CDR3 is 15 amino acids. V was clipped by 4 bases and J by 4 bases; unmatched bases: 3. CDR3 region: CASSYLAGGYNEQFF. Here the CDR3 DNA reads TGTGCCAGCAGCTATTTAGCGGGAGGGTACAATGAGCAGTTCTTC.

The chain combines TRBV28 with TRBJ2-7; 13 nucleotides line up with TRBD2. Germline V lookup: CDR1 MDHEN, CDR2 SYDVKM. V was clipped by 3 bases and J by 7 bases; unmatched bases: 12. The CDR3 runs to 17 residues. The CDR3 protein is CASSLRTSGSWNEEQYF. CDR3 nucleotides: TGTGCCAGCAGTTTGCGGACTAGCGGGAGTTGGAATGAGGAGCAGTACTTC.

The chain uses TRBV5-4 and TRBJ1-1; 7 nucleotides line up with TRBD1. Trimming at V came to 9 bases and at J to 0 bases, leaving 5 bases not matched to a gene. CDR3 length equals 13 residues. Per germline, CDR1 SGHNT and CDR2 YYREEE (reference sequence). The CDR3 loop is CATKTGMNTEAFF. Here the CDR3 DNA reads TGTGCCACCAAGACAGGGATGAACACTGAAGCTTTCTTT. Together with reference TRBV5-4 and TRBJ1-1, the CDR3 gives the full variable domain: ETGVTQSPTHLIKTRGQQVTLRCSSQSGHNTVSWYQQALGQGPQFIFQYYREEENGRGNFPPRFSGLQFPNYSSELNVNALELDDSALYLCATKTGMNTEAFFGQGTRLTVV.

For the CDR3, the DNA is TGTGCCAGCAGTTTAGGGGGCGAAGCAACTAATGAAAAACTGTTTTTT. It specifies CASSLGGEATNEKLFF. The chain couples TRBV28 to TRBJ1-4, with D possibly matching TRBD1 (6 bases). Germline CDR1 and CDR2: MDHEN and SYDVKM. The CDR3 extends over 16 amino acids. V was cut by 2 bases and J by 0 bases, with 10 bases left in between.

V gene TRBV18 combines with J gene TRBJ2-3; 9 bases line up with TRBD2. V was pared by 3 bases and J by 5 bases, with 9 bases of the junction left unmatched. The CDR3 runs to 16 residues. Germline assignment: CDR1 KGHSH and CDR2 LQKENI. The CDR3 region has the DNA TGTGCCAGCTCACCTGCTTTTGCGGGAGGGGAAGATACGCAGTATTTT. As protein: CASSPAFAGGEDTQYF.

The chain carries TRBV5-1 and TRBJ2-4; a weak D match, TRBD2 (6 bases). The CDR3 sequence is 18 residues long. The V end was cut by 0 bases, the J end by 4 bases, with 20 bases between. CDR1 is SGHRS, CDR2 YFSETQ, per germline. The CDR3 spells CASSLGPSAGPKKNIQYF. CDR3 nucleotides: TGCGCCAGCAGCTTGGGCCCGTCGGCGGGGCCCAAAAAAAACATTCAGTACTTC.

The gene calls are TRBV18 and TRBJ2-7; D perhaps matches TRBD1 (6 bases). V was cut by 3 bases and J by 4 bases, with 16 bases left in between. The CDR3 extends over 15 amino acids. Germline V gene data show CDR1 as KGHSH and CDR2 as LQKENI. The CDR3 DNA reads TGTGCCAGCTCACCGAACAGGGTAACCCCATACGAGCAGTACTTC. Translating gives CASSPNRVTPYEQYF.

The V gene is TRBV30, the J gene TRBJ2-1; 16 nucleotides agree with TRBD2. Trimming at V came to 6 bases and at J to 11 bases, leaving 7 bases not matched to a gene. CDR3 length: 14 residues. Germline V gene data show CDR1 as GTSNPN and CDR2 as SVGIG (reference sequence). DNA for the CDR3: TGTGCCTGTACCGGGACTAGCGGGGGGGGGAAGCAGTTCTTC. It yields the protein CACTGTSGGGKQFF.